Listed below are T cell receptor beta chains from one sample, sequenced in a study of T cells after yellow fever vaccination. TCRdb reprocessed the 5' RACE reads via MiXCR and lists one record per CDR3 protein. The table has about 340,000 distinct CDR3 sequences, 9.5% to 15% seen once; the top ten hold more than 3%. The sequencing here drew on CD4+ T cells sorted from PBMCs, taken 15 days after the yellow fever booster vaccination. These receptors were collected from a man between 18 and 35 years old who received the YFV17D yellow fever vaccine. CDR3s include the opening cysteine and the closing phenylalanine or tryptophan. The D gene is left open where the match is weak. Only some rows state a clone size, as once, few, many or a class for expanded clones.

abundance,v_gene,j_gene,d_gene,CDR3nt,CDR3aa
many,TRBV10-2,TRBJ2-2,-,TGCGCCAGCAGTGAAAGGCAGGGGAACACCGGGGAGCTGTTTTTT,CASSERQGNTGELFF
few,TRBV20-1,TRBJ2-1,TRBD2,TGCAGTGCTAATTACGGGGGGAGCTCCTACAATGAGCAGTTCTTC,CSANYGGSSYNEQFF
-,TRBV24-1,TRBJ2-3,-,TGTGCCACCAGTGATGGTGGGGCGGGGTCAAGGGATACGCAGTATTTT,CATSDGGAGSRDTQYF
many,TRBV7-6,TRBJ2-5,TRBD2,TGTGCCAGCAGCTCCCGGACTAGCGGACAAGAGACCCAGTACTTC,CASSSRTSGQETQYF
-,TRBV3-1,TRBJ2-5,-,TGTGCCAGCAGCCGCTCTGAGACCCAGTACTTC,CASSRSETQYF
-,TRBV2,TRBJ1-1,-,TGTGCCAGCACCACCGACGGGAACACTGAAGCTTTCTTT,CASTTDGNTEAFF
many,TRBV12-3/TRBV12-4,TRBJ2-3,TRBD2,TGTGCCAGCAGTCGACTAGCGGGGTTCACAGATACGCAGTATTTT,CASSRLAGFTDTQYF
-,TRBV7-8,TRBJ2-4,TRBD1,TGTGCCAGCAGCGCGGACAGGCGAAACATTCAGTACTTC,CASSADRRNIQYF
few,TRBV19,TRBJ2-1,TRBD1,TGTGCCAGTAGTGGCCCCGGGACAGTCTTCCAGTTCTTC,CASSGPGTVFQFF
-,TRBV12-3/TRBV12-4,TRBJ2-7,TRBD1,TGTGCCAGCAGCCGCGACAGGGCGATCCCCTACGAGCAGTACTTC,CASSRDRAIPYEQYF
few,TRBV7-2,TRBJ2-1,-,TGTGCCAGCAGCTCCGGAGGGTTTCTTGAGCAGTTCTTC,CASSSGGFLEQFF
few,TRBV7-7,TRBJ2-3,-,TGTGCCAGCAGCTTGTCCAGGTCCGGGACTCCTCCCACAGATACGCAGTATTTT,CASSLSRSGTPPTDTQYF
many,TRBV7-9,TRBJ1-4,TRBD1,TGTGCCAGCAGCGTAAGGACAGGGGGAGGCGAAAAACTGTTTTTT,CASSVRTGGGEKLFF
-,TRBV28,TRBJ1-6,TRBD1,TGTGCCAGCAGTCAAGTTGGGACAGGAGTATATAATTCACCCCTCCACTTT,CASSQVGTGVYNSPLHF
few,TRBV7-2,TRBJ2-3,-,TGTGCCAGCAGTGGGAGATCAACGCAGTATTTT,CASSGRSTQYF
-,TRBV27,TRBJ2-3,-,TGTGCCAGCAGTTCCTGGGGGACTGCAGATACGCAGTATTTT,CASSSWGTADTQYF
many,TRBV10-3,TRBJ2-5,TRBD1,TGTGCCATCAGGGGGACAGGAGAGACCCAGTACTTC,CAIRGTGETQYF
-,TRBV4-1,TRBJ2-6,-,TGCGCCAGCAGCCAAGATCGCACCGGGTGGGCCAACGTCCTGACTTTC,CASSQDRTGWANVLTF
-,TRBV15,TRBJ1-5,-,TGTGCCACCAGCAGACAGGGAAATCAGCCCCAGCATTTT,CATSRQGNQPQHF
-,TRBV20-1,TRBJ1-4,-,TGCAGTGCTCGACCGGCTAATGAAAAACTGTTTTTT,CSARPANEKLFF
few,TRBV9,TRBJ2-3,-,TGTGCCAGCAGCAGCGACAGCACAGATACGCAGTATTTT,CASSSDSTDTQYF
-,TRBV4-2,TRBJ2-3,-,TGTGCCAGCAGTCTCGGGGACCGAGGGACAGATACGCAGTATTTT,CASSLGDRGTDTQYF
-,TRBV5-1,TRBJ2-5,TRBD1,TGCGCCAGCAGCTTGGGTCCAGGGGGAGCCCAAGAGACCCAGTACTTC,CASSLGPGGAQETQYF
-,TRBV19,TRBJ1-1,-,TGTGCCAGTAGTATCCAAGGTTCCGGCACTGAAGCTTTCTTT,CASSIQGSGTEAFF
few,TRBV6-5,TRBJ1-4,-,TGTGCCAGCAGTTACGGGGGAGCCGATGAAAAACTGTTTTTT,CASSYGGADEKLFF
few,TRBV2,TRBJ2-3,-,TGTGCCAGCGGGGCTGACTATCGTGACACAGATACGCAGTATTTT,CASGADYRDTDTQYF
few,TRBV20-1,TRBJ2-1,-,TGCAGTGCTCGACGGGGTGCCTACAATGAGCAGTTCTTC,CSARRGAYNEQFF
many,TRBV4-2,TRBJ2-1,-,TGTGCCAGCAGCCAAGGACGCCCTTCCTACAATGAGCAGTTCTTC,CASSQGRPSYNEQFF
-,TRBV7-2,TRBJ2-5,-,TGTGCCAGCAGCCTAACCCCCTGGGAGACCCAGTACTTC,CASSLTPWETQYF
-,TRBV10-1,TRBJ2-2,-,TGCGCCAGCAGCGGAGGGAAAGGGACACTCACCGGGGAGCTGTTTTTT,CASSGGKGTLTGELFF
few,TRBV4-3,TRBJ1-5,TRBD1,TGCGCCAGCAGCCAAGAAGGACAGGCGAGCTTTTCGCCCCAGCATTTT,CASSQEGQASFSPQHF
-,TRBV25-1,TRBJ2-2,-,TGTGCCAGCACCCCGGGACTTGAGAACACCGGGGAGCTGTTTTTT,CASTPGLENTGELFF
few,TRBV6-1,TRBJ1-1,-,TGTGCCAGCAGTGGACCCACCGCCCTGAACACTGAAGCTTTCTTT,CASSGPTALNTEAFF
-,TRBV20-1,TRBJ1-6,TRBD1,TGCAGTGCTCCGGGGGGGACAGGTTATTCACCCCTCCACTTT,CSAPGGTGYSPLHF
few,TRBV24-1,TRBJ2-5,-,TGTGCCACCAGTGACGCGGCGTACCAAGAGACCCAGTACTTC,CATSDAAYQETQYF
-,TRBV7-9,TRBJ1-5,-,TGTGCCAGCAGCTCTATCCAGGGGATAAATCAGCTCCAGCATTTT,CASSSIQGINQLQHF
many,TRBV4-3,TRBJ2-4,-,TGCGCCAGCAGCTTACAGGGAAACAAAAACATTCAGTACTTC,CASSLQGNKNIQYF
many,TRBV5-1,TRBJ2-4,-,TGCGCCAGCAGCATCCGGGGCATTCAGTACTTC,CASSIRGIQYF
few,TRBV4-2,TRBJ1-5,-,TGTGCCAGCAGCCAAGTGGAGGGGAGTCAGCCCCAGCATTTT,CASSQVEGSQPQHF
many,TRBV7-2,TRBJ2-3,-,TGTGCCAGCAGCTTTGCAGGCCCGGCGAAAGATACGCAGTATTTT,CASSFAGPAKDTQYF
-,TRBV12-3/TRBV12-4,TRBJ2-7,TRBD2,TGTGCCAGCAGTTCGGCAAACCAGCGGGGGTTCTCCTACGAGCAGTACTTC,CASSSANQRGFSYEQYF
few,TRBV5-5,TRBJ2-5,TRBD2,TGTGCCAGCAGCTTGGGCGAAACGGGGGGACAAGAGACCCAGTACTTC,CASSLGETGGQETQYF
-,TRBV3-1,TRBJ1-3,-,TGTGCCAGCAGCCCCGCCATTGACAGCTCTGGAAACACCATATATTTT,CASSPAIDSSGNTIYF
-,TRBV7-2,TRBJ1-5,-,TGTGCCAGCAGCTTTACTGGTTTACGTGGTCAGCCCCAGCATTTT,CASSFTGLRGQPQHF
few,TRBV7-2,TRBJ2-2,-,TGTGCCAGCAGCCGGTCAGTTATGTCGAACACCGGGGAGCTGTTTTTT,CASSRSVMSNTGELFF
-,TRBV14,TRBJ2-7,-,TGTGCCAGCAGCCTCCTCGGGACATACTACGAGCAGTACTTC,CASSLLGTYYEQYF
-,TRBV7-3,TRBJ2-1,-,TGTGCCAGCAGCCCTAGCCGGGACTCAATCGATGAGCAGTTCTTC,CASSPSRDSIDEQFF
once,TRBV5-6,TRBJ2-5,TRBD1,TGTGCCAGCAGCGCAACCTACAGGGGGCAAGAGACCCAGTACTTC,CASSATYRGQETQYF
-,TRBV20-1,TRBJ2-3,TRBD2,TGCAGTGCTAGGGTCCCGGGACTACGCGCAGATACGCAGTATTTT,CSARVPGLRADTQYF
-,TRBV4-3,TRBJ2-7,-,TGCGCCAGCAGCCAAGATTTGGCCAGCGGCCTCTCCTACGAGCAGTACTTC,CASSQDLASGLSYEQYF
-,TRBV2,TRBJ2-7,-,TGTGCCAGCACCCCTGAAGTGGTGGGCTCCGAGCAGTACTTC,CASTPEVVGSEQYF
-,TRBV27,TRBJ1-2,-,TGTGCCAGCAGTTTATGGGGCAGGGTGGGTGGTGGCTACACCTTC,CASSLWGRVGGGYTF
-,TRBV29-1,TRBJ2-7,TRBD2,TGCAGCGTTCTTGGACTAGCGGGTACCTACGAGCAGTACTTC,CSVLGLAGTYEQYF
-,TRBV6-5,TRBJ1-1,-,TGTGCCAGCAGTGTGGGAGGGCGGATGAGCACTGAAGCTTTCTTT,CASSVGGRMSTEAFF